This T cell receptor beta chain originates from a study of beta chain features in type 1 diabetes. Study results and limitations: When cDNA is sequenced, cells with high TCR expression could be over-represented.

What was sequenced were expressed TCRB transcripts, since all of the isolated RNA had been reverse transcribed. Only in-frame clones appear in the TCRdb table, and some are missing; sequencing was by immunoSEQ multiplex PCR. The repertoire holds approximately 250,000 clones, with over 7.5% as singletons. This clone occurred once. Its cognate antigen is unknown. CDR1 is MNHNS, CDR2 SASEGT, per germline. There are 12 residues in the CDR3. V gave up 7 bases and J gave up 6 bases, with 9 bases separating them. The chain links TRBV6-1 to TRBJ2-2, with unresolved D. The clonotype comes from a young woman in good health. The sample was naive CD4+ T cells from blood. CDR3 region: CASTRDAGELFF. The CDR3 nucleotides read TGTGCCAGCACCCGCGATGCCGGGGAGCTGTTTTTT.